This entry concerns a single T cell receptor beta chain. Its target is unknown. Germline V lookup: CDR1 MNHNY, CDR2 SVGAGI (reference sequence). The V segment lost 5 bases and the J segment 8 bases; nucleotides outside the gene matches: 9. The CDR3 covers 14 residues. Measured with immunoSEQ multiplex PCR; TCRdb has only the in-frame clones, and not every one. The data show more than 70,000 clones, roughly 80% seen once. The record originates from a study of OX40 agonist ivuxolimab in advanced cancers. Overall study context: The eligibility criteria allowed prior anti-PD-1, anti-PD-L1 or anti-CTLA-4 therapy, and approximately 42% had some.

General study findings and limits: At 0.1 to 3.0 mg/kg, clonal expansion of CD4+ and CD8+ blood T cells had occurred by week 6. Among the lowest levels of clonal expansion were found in partial responders at 0.1-3.0 mg/kg. Averaged across samples, CD8+ T cells carried more expanded clones than CD4+ did.

This clonotype was sampled from an adult with an advanced solid tumor such as melanoma, head and neck, liver or kidney cancer. The V call is TRBV6-6, the J call TRBJ2-1, with 7 bases lining up with TRBD2. Sequencing used CD4+ or CD8+ T cells sorted from blood, obtained in a trial of the OX40 agonist ivuxolimab. The CDR3 is CASSPRPAGDEQFF. CDR3 sequence (DNA): TGTGCCAGCAGTCCCCGACCCGCGGGAGATGAGCAGTTCTTC.